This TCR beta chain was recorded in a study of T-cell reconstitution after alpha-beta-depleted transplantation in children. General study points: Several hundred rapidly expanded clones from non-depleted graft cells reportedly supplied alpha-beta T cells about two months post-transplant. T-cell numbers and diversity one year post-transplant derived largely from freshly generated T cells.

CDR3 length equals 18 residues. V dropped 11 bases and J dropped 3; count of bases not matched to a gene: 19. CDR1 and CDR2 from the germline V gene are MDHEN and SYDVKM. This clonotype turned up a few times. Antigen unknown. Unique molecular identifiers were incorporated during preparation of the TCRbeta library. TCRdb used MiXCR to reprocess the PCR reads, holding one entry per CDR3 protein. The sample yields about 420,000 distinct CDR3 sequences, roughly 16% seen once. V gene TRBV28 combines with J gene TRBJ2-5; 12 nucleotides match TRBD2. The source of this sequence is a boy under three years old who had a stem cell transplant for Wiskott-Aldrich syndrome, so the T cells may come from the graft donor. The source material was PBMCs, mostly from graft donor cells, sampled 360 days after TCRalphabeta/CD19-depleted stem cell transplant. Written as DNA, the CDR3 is TGTGCCTTCAGTTTAGACCTAGCGGGAGGGCCGAGAAAAGAGACCCAGTACTTC. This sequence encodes CAFSLDLAGGPRKETQYF.